Below, 7 T cell receptor beta chains from the same sample are listed, as sequenced in a study of blood T cell repertoires in COVID-19. Here immunoSEQ multiplex PCR was the method, and the copy in TCRdb shows in-frame clones only, minus some. Counted here are about 50,000 clones, 86% occurring once; the ten biggest clones make up approximately 2%. The sequenced material came from peripheral blood. The receptors originated from an older woman with acute or convalescent COVID-19.

The chain combines TRBV2 with TRBJ2-7, with D possibly being TRBD2 (6 bases). Trimming removed 2 bases from V and 3 bases from J, with 11 bases in between. Per germline, CDR1 SNHLY and CDR2 FYNNEI. The CDR3 spans 14 residues. CDR3: CASSEQGGFYEQYF. CDR3 nucleotide sequence: TGTGCCAGCAGTGAACAAGGAGGGTTCTACGAGCAGTACTTC.

The chain uses TRBV3-1 (or the pseudogene TRBV3-2) and TRBJ1-2, with D unresolved. CDR1 is LGHDT and CDR2 is YNNKEL in the germline V gene (reference sequence). Trimming took off 4 bases at V and 7 bases at J, with 22 bases between the two ends. CDR3 length: 16 amino acids. The CDR3 DNA follows: TGTGCCAGCAGCCCCCTTCTCTACACTGGGCATTCTGGCTACACCTTC. It is translated as CASSPLLYTGHSGYTF.

The chain links TRBV27 to TRBJ1-6, with D unresolved. Germline CDR1 and CDR2: MNHEY and SMNVEV (reference sequence). V gave up 4 bases and J gave up 2 bases, with 9 bases separating them. CDR3 length equals 15 residues. The CDR3 reads CASSSGATYNSPLHF. CDR3 bases: TGTGCCAGCAGTTCTGGAGCGACCTATAATTCACCCCTCCACTTT.

This chain joins TRBV28 and TRBJ1-2; D unclear. CDR3 length equals 13 residues. The germline V gene has CDR1 MDHEN and CDR2 SYDVKM. The V end was cut by 3 bases, the J end by 4 bases, with 9 bases between. In nucleotides, the CDR3 is TGTGCCAGCAGTTTTTTGGCCATCTATGGCTACACCTTC. The encoded protein is CASSFLAIYGYTF.

The genes are TRBV28 and TRBJ1-1; D uncertain. CDR3 length: 11 residues. From germline, CDR1 is MDHEN and CDR2 SYDVKM. The V gene lost 6 bases and the J gene lost 6 bases, with 8 bases spanning the gap. CDR3 sequence (DNA): TGTGCCAGCAGGAGGTTCGCTGAAGCTTTCTTT. Protein sequence: CASRRFAEAFF.

V and J are TRBV19 and TRBJ1-2, with no clear D. Germline V gene data show CDR1 as LNHDA and CDR2 as SQIVND (reference sequence). V was cut by 2 bases and J by 4 bases, with 5 bases left in between. This CDR3 spans 12 amino acids. The DNA of the CDR3 is TGTGCCAGTAGTATAAGCCTCTATGGCTACACCTTC. Translating it yields CASSISLYGYTF.

Concerning this clone itself: Other DNA sequences in the sample encode the same CDR3. V usage is TRBV28 and J usage is TRBJ2-5, with TRBD1 matching 8 bases. The ends lost 5 bases at V and 5 bases at J; junction bases unmatched: 7. The CDR3 is 14 amino acids. Germline CDR1 is MDHEN and CDR2 is SYDVKM. CDR3 nucleotides: TGTGCCAGCAGTAGCCAGGGGGCTGGGGAGACCCAGTACTTC. Encoded protein: CASSSQGAGETQYF.